This TCR beta chain was observed in a study of CD8+ T cells in alopecia areata. V lost 5 bases to trimming and J lost 1 base; unmatched junction nucleotides: 8. This CDR3 has 16 amino acids. CDR1 is SEHNR, CDR2 FQNEAQ, per germline (reference sequence). Investigators isolated RNA and reverse transcribed it into cDNA to act as the sequencing template. TCRdb's copy holds only in-frame clones and misses some; the assay was immunoSEQ multiplex PCR. This sample has 34,000 or so clones, with roughly half found just once. Broader study findings: The study found TCR sharing across patients less clear than in mice, possibly for HLA reasons. Scalp samples also contribute reads from the resident alphabeta T cells found in normal skin.

From alopecia areata patients, lesional scalp punch biopsies and peripheral blood were collected. The table lists this clone with a few counts. What it binds is not known. The chain has TRBV7-9 and TRBJ2-3; the match to TRBD2 covers 8 bases. This receptor was taken from a human donor with alopecia areata. The specimen was NKG2D-high CD8+ T cells sorted from blood. CDR3 DNA: TGTGCCAGCAGCCCGCCCAGCGGGGGACGCACAGATACGCAGTATTTT. It is translated as CASSPPSGGRTDTQYF.